Listed below are T cell receptor beta chains from one sample, sequenced in a study of cytomegalovirus exposure and HLA in healthy donors. Sequencing used immunoSEQ multiplex PCR; TCRdb keeps in-frame clones, though not all of them. The sample lists over 100,000 clones, roughly two thirds occurring once. Sequenced sample: PBMCs. These receptor sequences come from a woman in her 30s in good health and CMV-seronegative. The CDR3 runs from the conserved cysteine through the conserved F or W. Rows may omit the clone size; those that give it use once, few, many or a size class.

clone size	V gene	J gene	CDR3 protein
NA	TRBV5-1	TRBJ1-1	CASSLDGKNTEAFF
NA	TRBV5-6	TRBJ2-7	CASSLGGRAHEQYF
NA	TRBV27	TRBJ2-3	CASSLWGLAGTDTQYF
NA	TRBV7-2	TRBJ2-1	CASSLSSGSSSEQFF
once	TRBV9	TRBJ2-3	CASSVGSIRTDTQYF
NA	TRBV28	TRBJ2-1	CASSFRRGYNEQFF
NA	TRBV6-5	TRBJ1-3	CASNHRGLGGNTIYF
few	TRBV4-1	TRBJ1-1	CASSQFRELNTEAFF
NA	TRBV9	TRBJ1-4	CASSSGGQANEKLFF
NA	TRBV4-3	TRBJ1-2	CASSQDYPQGNRYGYTF
NA	TRBV5-1	TRBJ1-5	CASSLGPTGVNQPQHF
NA	TRBV20-1	TRBJ2-7	CSAGLAYEQYF
NA	TRBV18	TRBJ2-3	CASSPSSVDTQYF
NA	TRBV5-1	TRBJ2-4	CASSPREGAKNIQYF
NA	TRBV10-2	TRBJ1-2	CASSERRLIGGYTF
NA	TRBV6-6	TRBJ1-2	CASSYSNTGTVYGYTF
few	TRBV7-2	TRBJ1-5	CASSFNSNQPQHF
NA	TRBV27	TRBJ1-4	CASSSTGGSNEKLFF
NA	TRBV15	TRBJ2-1	CATSRDGTKYNEQFF
NA	TRBV28	TRBJ2-7	CASTLAGPYEQYF
NA	TRBV20-1	TRBJ2-5	CSALSDLQYF
NA	TRBV15	TRBJ2-1	CATSRDPQGQAGYNEQFF
NA	TRBV7-9	TRBJ2-3	CASSPGTGSTDTQYF
NA	TRBV18	TRBJ2-1	CASSPGGRAGYNEQFF
NA	TRBV6-1	TRBJ2-7	CASSEAGRGSGYEQYF
few	TRBV4-3	TRBJ1-2	CASSQETEDYGYTF
few	TRBV7-2	TRBJ2-5	CASSLNAGTKTQYF
few	TRBV7-8	TRBJ2-1	CASTERDRANEQFF
NA	TRBV4-3	TRBJ2-7	CASSQELRELYEQYF
NA	TRBV7-8	TRBJ2-7	CASSLEPGQGLFEQYF
few	TRBV15	TRBJ2-7	CATSLAGETYEQYF
NA	TRBV6-5	TRBJ2-1	CASSPGLVNEQFF
NA	TRBV7-3	TRBJ2-5	CASIQFGLAGLETQYF
NA	TRBV11-2	TRBJ2-1	CATQKAGVSNEQFF
few	TRBV19	TRBJ2-7	CASSQRTGGYEQYF
NA	TRBV19	TRBJ2-4	CASSTKDRGWYF
NA	TRBV5-1	TRBJ2-2	CASSLGREATGELFF
NA	TRBV18	TRBJ2-7	CASSPTRQASYEQYF
NA	TRBV7-2	TRBJ2-7	CASSSRTSGSYEQYF
NA	TRBV5-6	TRBJ2-5	CASRGTGGGETQYF
NA	TRBV9	TRBJ2-6	CASSVGTVGANVLTF
NA	TRBV7-2	TRBJ2-5	CASSLLSGRETQYF
NA	TRBV18	TRBJ2-1	CASSPPGHNYNEQFF
once	TRBV7-8	TRBJ1-4	CASSLSNPTGAGGEKLFF
NA	TRBV7-2	TRBJ1-2	CASSTYRDRPHSGGYTF
once	TRBV7-8	TRBJ2-5	CASSFRETQYF
few	TRBV7-9	TRBJ1-2	CASSPGQGGYGYTF
once	TRBV11-3	TRBJ2-7	CASSLGLAGENEQYF
NA	TRBV7-8	TRBJ1-5	CASSPGTGTNQPQHF
NA	TRBV6-5	TRBJ1-1	CASSQTGVNTEAFF
NA	TRBV6-1	TRBJ1-4	CASSEFEQPATNEKLFF
NA	TRBV25-1	TRBJ2-1	CASSGGQAYNEQFF
NA	TRBV7-2	TRBJ1-1	CASSLAPRGNTEAFF
NA	TRBV6-1	TRBJ1-1	CASAQGGAGHTEAFF
NA	TRBV5-8	TRBJ1-5	CASSLISQGDQPQHF